The rows below give T cell receptor beta chains drawn from one sample of a study of PD-L1 blockade in urothelial cancer. Generated by immunoSEQ multiplex PCR, the TCRdb table keeps only in-frame clones and is missing some. The data show about 70,000 clones, roughly 90% seen once. The sequences come from PBMCs, collected around atezolizumab (anti-PD-L1) treatment. The source of these receptors is a man between 65 and 80 years old with urothelial cancer. CDR3s include the opening cysteine and the closing phenylalanine or tryptophan. The D gene is left open where the match is weak. Clone sizes are given selectively: once, few, many, or a class where the clone is expanded.

V gene: TRBV9; clone size: .; J gene: TRBJ2-1; D gene: .; CDR3 DNA: TGTGCCAGCAGCCTTGGCAGTGGAGTTCTGGTTTCCTACAATGAGCAGTTCTTC; CDR3 protein: CASSLGSGVLVSYNEQFF
V gene: TRBV9; clone size: .; J gene: TRBJ2-1; D gene: TRBD2; CDR3 DNA: TGTGCCAGCAGCAAACTAGCGGGAGTCAATGAGCAGTTCTTC; CDR3 protein: CASSKLAGVNEQFF
V gene: TRBV9; clone size: .; J gene: TRBJ2-7; D gene: TRBD2; CDR3 DNA: TGTGCCAGCAGCCTACGACTAGCGGGGGAGGACGAGCAGTACTTC; CDR3 protein: CASSLRLAGEDEQYF
V gene: TRBV19; clone size: .; J gene: TRBJ2-2; D gene: TRBD1; CDR3 DNA: TGTGCCAGTAGACGGGACAGGGTGCACACCGGGGAGCTGTTTTTT; CDR3 protein: CASRRDRVHTGELFF
V gene: TRBV6-1; clone size: few; J gene: TRBJ2-2; D gene: .; CDR3 DNA: TGTGCCAGCCGGGGGGCGGCAGGGAACACCGGGGAGCTGTTTTTT; CDR3 protein: CASRGAAGNTGELFF
V gene: TRBV10-3; clone size: .; J gene: TRBJ2-2; D gene: TRBD2; CDR3 DNA: TGTGCCATCAGTGACAGCTCTAGCGGGTACTCGAACACCGGGGAGCTGTTTTTT; CDR3 protein: CAISDSSSGYSNTGELFF
V gene: TRBV6-5; clone size: .; J gene: TRBJ1-1; D gene: .; CDR3 DNA: TGTGCCAGCAGTCAAAATTCAGAGGTAGTGGCTTTCTTT; CDR3 protein: CASSQNSEVVAFF
V gene: TRBV11-2; clone size: .; J gene: TRBJ1-5; D gene: .; CDR3 DNA: TGTGCCAGCAGCTTAGGCGGGGGCGGTAATCCCCAGCATTTT; CDR3 protein: CASSLGGGGNPQHF
V gene: TRBV28; clone size: .; J gene: TRBJ2-7; D gene: TRBD2; CDR3 DNA: TGTGCCAGCAAGACCGGGACTAAGGAGCAGTACTTC; CDR3 protein: CASKTGTKEQYF
V gene: TRBV29-1; clone size: .; J gene: TRBJ2-7; D gene: .; CDR3 DNA: TGCAGCGTTACCCTGCACATGAAGGGAGCTGGCGAGCAGTACTTC; CDR3 protein: CSVTLHMKGAGEQYF
V gene: TRBV6-5; clone size: .; J gene: TRBJ1-4; D gene: .; CDR3 DNA: TGTGCCAGCTCCCGTCTAAATCGAGAAAAACTGTTTTTT; CDR3 protein: CASSRLNREKLFF
V gene: TRBV6-5; clone size: .; J gene: TRBJ2-1; D gene: .; CDR3 DNA: TGTGCCAGCAGTTATCAGGGATGGAATGAGCAGTTCTTC; CDR3 protein: CASSYQGWNEQFF
V gene: TRBV7-6; clone size: .; J gene: TRBJ1-3; D gene: .; CDR3 DNA: TGTGCCAGCAGCCCCCCCCAGGGGTTTAGAGGAAACACCATATATTTT; CDR3 protein: CASSPPQGFRGNTIYF
V gene: TRBV6-6; clone size: .; J gene: TRBJ2-4; D gene: .; CDR3 DNA: TGTGCCAGCAGTTACCCACTAGTATCCGAAAACATTCAGTACTTC; CDR3 protein: CASSYPLVSENIQYF
V gene: TRBV7-9; clone size: .; J gene: TRBJ2-1; D gene: .; CDR3 DNA: TGTGCCAGCAGCTCCCGGGGGAGCTCCTACAATGAGCAGTTCTTC; CDR3 protein: CASSSRGSSYNEQFF
V gene: TRBV25-1; clone size: .; J gene: TRBJ2-7; D gene: TRBD2; CDR3 DNA: TGTGCCAGCAGTGACGGGCTAGCGGGTATCTCCTACGAGCAGTACTTC; CDR3 protein: CASSDGLAGISYEQYF
V gene: TRBV25-1; clone size: .; J gene: TRBJ1-2; D gene: TRBD1; CDR3 DNA: TGTGCCAGCAGCCCGGGACAGGGGGAAGGAAACTATGGCTACACCTTC; CDR3 protein: CASSPGQGEGNYGYTF
V gene: TRBV9; clone size: few; J gene: TRBJ1-1; D gene: TRBD1; CDR3 DNA: TGTGCCAGCAGCGGAGGGACAGGGGCGAACACTGAAGCTTTCTTT; CDR3 protein: CASSGGTGANTEAFF
V gene: TRBV5-4; clone size: few; J gene: TRBJ2-5; D gene: TRBD1; CDR3 DNA: TGTGCCAGCAGCCCGACAACAGGGGGCGGGGAGACCCAGTACTTC; CDR3 protein: CASSPTTGGGETQYF
V gene: TRBV6-5; clone size: .; J gene: TRBJ2-3; D gene: .; CDR3 DNA: TGTGCCAGCAGGCAGATGGGGCAAGATACGCAGTATTTT; CDR3 protein: CASRQMGQDTQYF